This T cell receptor (beta chain) originates from a study of regulatory T cells in long-lasting Graves disease. As for time point: newly diagnosed GD, antithyroid drugs for less than 3 months. PBMCs provided the RNA from which the TCR library was made. This clonotype occurred many times. The V gene's germline CDR1 is SGHRS and CDR2 YFSETQ. V lost 0 bases and J lost 1, with 14 bases in between. This CDR3 comprises 16 residues. Researchers made TCR beta libraries by using iRepertoire HTBI primers and running Arm-PCR on CDR3 regions. TCRdb passed the multiplex PCR reads through MiXCR, listing each CDR3 protein once. Of about 540,000 distinct CDR3 sequences in the sample, roughly 14% were seen once. A further study also used this sample, focusing on T cells in Graves' hyperthyroidism and ophthalmopathy. That paper states: Uncontrolled infection, other autoimmune disease, pregnancy or lactation disqualified patients from enrolment. When the TCR CDR3 underwent first-round RT-PCR, the HTBI primer set was used. Ophthalmopathy, which appeared later, was predicted by the model a median about 6 months before onset.

Sequencing used peripheral blood mononuclear cells (PBMCs), obtained at new diagnosis, from a patient treated with antithyroid drugs. This TCR was recovered from a man in his thirties or forties with Graves disease. The chain joins TRBV5-1 to TRBJ2-7; D may be TRBD2 (6 bases). The CDR3 spells CASSLGFGGASYEQYF. Here the CDR3 DNA reads TGCGCCAGCAGCTTGGGATTCGGGGGAGCTTCCTACGAGCAGTACTTC.